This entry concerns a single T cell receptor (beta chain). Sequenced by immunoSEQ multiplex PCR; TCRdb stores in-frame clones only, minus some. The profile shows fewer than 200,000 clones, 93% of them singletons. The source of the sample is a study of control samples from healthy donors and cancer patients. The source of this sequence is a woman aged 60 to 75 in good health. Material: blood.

CDR3 nucleotide sequence: TGTGCCAGCAGCCAATTGGGGAATGAGCAGTTCTTC. This encodes CASSQLGNEQFF. V usage is TRBV13 and J usage is TRBJ2-1; D call uncertain. CDR3 length equals 12 residues. Per germline, CDR1 PRHDT and CDR2 FYEKMQ (reference sequence). Trimming left V 5 bases short and J 7 bases short, with 9 bases between. Full variable domain (rest looked up from reference TRBV13 and TRBJ2-1): AAGVIQSPRHLIKEKRETATLKCYPIPRHDTVYWYQQGPGQDPQFLISFYEKMQSDKGSIPDRFSAQQFSDYHSELNMSSLELGDSALYFCASSQLGNEQFFGPGTRLTVL.